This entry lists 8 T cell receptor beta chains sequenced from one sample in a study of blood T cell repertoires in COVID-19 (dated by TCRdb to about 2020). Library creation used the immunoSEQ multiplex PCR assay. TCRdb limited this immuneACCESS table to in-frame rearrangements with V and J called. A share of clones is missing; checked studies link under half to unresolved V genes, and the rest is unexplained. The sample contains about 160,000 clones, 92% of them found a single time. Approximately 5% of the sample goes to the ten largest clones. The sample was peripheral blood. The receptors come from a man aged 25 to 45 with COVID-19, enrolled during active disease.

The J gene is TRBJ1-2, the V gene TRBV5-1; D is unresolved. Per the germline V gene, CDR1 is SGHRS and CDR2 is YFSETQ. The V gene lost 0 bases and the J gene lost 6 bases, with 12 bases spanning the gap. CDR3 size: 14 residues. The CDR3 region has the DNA TGCGCCAGCAGCTTGGCTCGGTTGGGCGATGGCTACACCTTC. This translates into CASSLARLGDGYTF. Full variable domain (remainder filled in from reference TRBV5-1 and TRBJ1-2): KAGVTQTPRYLIKTRGQQVTLSCSPISGHRSVSWYQQTPGQGLQFLFEYFSETQRNKGNFPGRFSGRQFSNSRSEMNVSTLELGDSALYLCASSLARLGDGYTFGSGTRLTVV.

In DNA, the CDR3 is TGTGCCAGCAGCTTAGTCGGGGGGGAAAACACTGAAGCTTTCTTT. Residues: CASSLVGGENTEAFF. The gene calls are TRBV7-2 and TRBJ1-1; D possibly corresponds to TRBD1 (5 bases). Trimming removed 1 base at V and 2 bases at J, with 11 bases between. The CDR3 extends over 15 amino acids. The germline gives CDR1 SGHTA, CDR2 FQGNSA.

Here the CDR3 reads CASSSGIGIYPGNTIYF. DNA of the CDR3: TGCGCCAGCAGCTCCGGTATCGGGATCTATCCTGGAAACACCATATATTTT. The chain combines TRBV5-1 with TRBJ1-3; D gene ambiguous. Trimming removed 3 bases at V and 2 bases at J, with 18 bases between. This CDR3 region has 17 residues. CDR1 is SGHRS and CDR2 is YFSETQ in the germline V gene. Combining the CDR3 with reference TRBV5-1 and TRBJ1-3 gives the whole variable domain KAGVTQTPRYLIKTRGQQVTLSCSPISGHRSVSWYQQTPGQGLQFLFEYFSETQRNKGNFPGRFSGRQFSNSRSEMNVSTLELGDSALYLCASSSGIGIYPGNTIYFGEGSWLTVV.

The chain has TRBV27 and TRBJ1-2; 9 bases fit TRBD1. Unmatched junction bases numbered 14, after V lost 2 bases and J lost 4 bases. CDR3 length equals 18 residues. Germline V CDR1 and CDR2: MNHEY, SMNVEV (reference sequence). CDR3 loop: CASSLEGYRGRDFYGYTF. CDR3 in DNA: TGTGCCAGCAGTTTAGAAGGGTACAGGGGGCGAGACTTCTATGGCTACACCTTC.

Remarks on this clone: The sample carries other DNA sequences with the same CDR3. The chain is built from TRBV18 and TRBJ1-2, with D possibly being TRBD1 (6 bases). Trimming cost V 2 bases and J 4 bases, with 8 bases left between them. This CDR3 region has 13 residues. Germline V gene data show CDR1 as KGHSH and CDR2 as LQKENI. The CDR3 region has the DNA TGTGCCAGCTCACCAGACAGGACCTATGGCTACACCTTC. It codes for CASSPDRTYGYTF.

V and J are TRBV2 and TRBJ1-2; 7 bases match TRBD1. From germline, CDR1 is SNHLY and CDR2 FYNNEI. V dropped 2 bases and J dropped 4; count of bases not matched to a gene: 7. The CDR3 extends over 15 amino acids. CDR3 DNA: TGTGCCAGCAGTGAATCCAGGGGACAGTCCTATGGCTACACCTTC. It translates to CASSESRGQSYGYTF. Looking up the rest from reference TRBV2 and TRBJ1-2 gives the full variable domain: EPEVTQTPSHQVTQMGQEVILRCVPISNHLYFYWYRQILGQKVEFLVSFYNNEISEKSEIFDDQFSVERPDGSNFTLKIRSTKLEDSAMYFCASSESRGQSYGYTFGSGTRLTVV.

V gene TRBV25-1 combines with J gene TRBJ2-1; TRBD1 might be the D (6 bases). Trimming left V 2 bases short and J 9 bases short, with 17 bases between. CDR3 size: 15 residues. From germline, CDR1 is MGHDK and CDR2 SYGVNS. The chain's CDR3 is CASSETRTGSGEQFF. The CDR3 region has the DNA TGTGCCAGCAGTGAAACCCGAACAGGGTCGGGTGAGCAGTTCTTC.

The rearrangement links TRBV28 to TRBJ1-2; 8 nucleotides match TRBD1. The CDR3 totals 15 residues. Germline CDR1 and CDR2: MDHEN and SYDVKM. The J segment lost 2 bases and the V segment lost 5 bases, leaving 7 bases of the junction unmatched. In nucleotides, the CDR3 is TGTGCCAGCAGTGCAAACAGGGGGAACAACTATGGCTACACCTTC. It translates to CASSANRGNNYGYTF.